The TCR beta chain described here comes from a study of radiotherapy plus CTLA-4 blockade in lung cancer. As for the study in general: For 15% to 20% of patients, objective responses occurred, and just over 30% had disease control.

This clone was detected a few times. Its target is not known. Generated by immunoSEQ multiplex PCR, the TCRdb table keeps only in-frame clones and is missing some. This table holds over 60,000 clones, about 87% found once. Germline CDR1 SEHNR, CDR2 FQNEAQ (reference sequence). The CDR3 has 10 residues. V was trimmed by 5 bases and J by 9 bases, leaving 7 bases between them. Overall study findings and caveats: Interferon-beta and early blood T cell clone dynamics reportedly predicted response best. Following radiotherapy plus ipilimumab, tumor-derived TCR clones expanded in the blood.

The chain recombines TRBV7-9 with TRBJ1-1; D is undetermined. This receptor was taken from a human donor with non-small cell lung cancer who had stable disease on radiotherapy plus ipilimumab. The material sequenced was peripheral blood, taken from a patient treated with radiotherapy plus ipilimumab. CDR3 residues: CASSRLQAFF. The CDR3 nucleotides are TGTGCCAGCAGCCGACTACAAGCTTTCTTT.